This TCR beta chain was observed in a study of spatial heterogeneity in lung cancer. Study-level findings and limits: Ubiquitous expanded tumor TCRs appeared in blood more at resection than follow-up.

Stated time point: blood at routine non-recurrence follow-up after resection. The authors sequenced whole RNA from tumor, nontumor lung or frozen PBMC without sorting. The CDR3 sequence is 13 residues long. Trimming took off 7 bases at V and 2 bases at J, with 9 bases between the two ends. Germline-derived CDR1 and CDR2 are SQVTM and ANQGSEA. This clonotype was seen at least ten times. Its specificity is unknown. TCRdb ran MiXCR on the 5' RACE reads and lists one entry per CDR3 protein. There are about 70,000 distinct CDR3 sequences in the sample; approximately 9% occur only once, and 1.5% to 2% lies in the top ten.

The starting material was PBMCs, obtained at follow-up. The J gene is TRBJ2-6, the V gene TRBV29-1, with D possibly being TRBD2 (5 bases). This clonotype originated in a female donor with early-stage non-small cell lung cancer. The CDR3 loop reads CSAREAGANVLTF. The DNA for the CDR3 is TGCAGCGCGAGGGAAGCTGGGGCCAACGTCCTGACTTTC.